The 14 T cell receptor beta chains reported below all come from one sample, sequenced in a study of T-cell reconstitution after alpha-beta-depleted transplantation in children. Unique molecular identifiers featured in how the TCRbeta library was prepared. MiXCR was run by TCRdb on the PCR reads, yielding one entry per CDR3 protein. The sample includes about 610,000 distinct CDR3 sequences, roughly a tenth seen only once; the top ten take 3.5% to 5%. Source: PBMCs from the stem cell graft donor, taken from the stem cell graft. The origin of the receptors is a human donor who donated a stem cell graft to a child with acute myeloid leukemia.

This chain uses TRBV18 with TRBJ1-1, with 8 bases identical to TRBD1. V was clipped by 3 bases and J by 4 bases; unmatched bases: 4. Germline V gives CDR1 KGHSH, CDR2 LQKENI. The CDR3 contains 14 residues. This CDR3 reads CASSPDRASTEAFF. CDR3 DNA: TGTGCCAGCTCACCGGACAGGGCGAGCACTGAAGCTTTCTTT.

There are a few counts of this clonotype. V is TRBV4-1 and J is TRBJ2-5; a possible D gene is TRBD1 (6 bases). Trimming removed 1 base from V and 1 base from J, with 13 bases in between. This CDR3 is 16 amino acids long. Germline CDR1 reads MGHRA; CDR2 reads YSYEKL. CDR3 DNA: TGCGCCAGCAGCCAAGGGCAGGGGCCCCTCCAAGAGACCCAGTACTTC. It translates to CASSQGQGPLQETQYF.

This rearrangement joins TRBV25-1 to TRBJ2-7, with D perhaps given as TRBD1 or TRBD2 (5 bases each). V was trimmed by 7 bases and J by 3 bases, leaving 16 bases between them. The CDR3 length is 14 residues. Germline lookup yields CDR1 MGHDK and CDR2 SYGVNS. In nucleotides, the CDR3 is TGTGCCAGCAAAGGGGTACTCGAGGGCTACGAGCAGTACTTC. The encoded protein is CASKGVLEGYEQYF.

V gene TRBV7-3 combines with J gene TRBJ2-5; D gene ambiguous. Looked up from germline, CDR1 is SGHTA and CDR2 is FQGTGA. V dropped 5 bases and J dropped 2 bases, with 9 bases sitting between them. CDR3 length equals 13 residues. In nucleotides, the CDR3 is TGTGCCAGCAGCACCTATCCACAAGAGACCCAGTACTTC. This gives the protein CASSTYPQETQYF.

This clonotype has at least ten counts. V usage is TRBV14 and J usage is TRBJ2-2; D is uncertain. Trimming removed 3 bases from V and 4 bases from J, with 6 bases in between. Germline V gene sequence: CDR1 SGHDN, CDR2 FVKESK. This CDR3 is 13 amino acids long. This CDR3 reads CASSHRFTGELFF. In nucleotides, the CDR3 is TGTGCCAGCAGCCATCGATTCACCGGGGAGCTGTTTTTT.

This clonotype was counted a single time. The V gene is TRBV10-3, the J gene TRBJ2-2; D not certain. Germline CDR1 is ENHRY and CDR2 is SYGVKD. Trimming left V 9 bases short and J 3 bases short, with 14 bases between. CDR3 length equals 14 residues. DNA of the CDR3: TGTGCCATAAAACAGAATCGGGACACCGGGGAGCTGTTTTTT. Translation gives CAIKQNRDTGELFF.

This chain joins TRBV7-9 and TRBJ2-5; D not resolved. V lost 1 base and J lost 1, with 7 bases in between. The germline V gene encodes CDR1 SEHNR and CDR2 FQNEAQ (reference sequence). This CDR3 has 14 residues. The CDR3 bases are TGTGCCAGCAGCTTAGAACGTTTCCAAGAGACCCAGTACTTC. Residues: CASSLERFQETQYF.

The rearrangement joins TRBV28 to TRBJ1-4, with D hard to call. V lost 6 bases and J lost 0, with 14 bases in between. Germline-derived CDR1 and CDR2 are MDHEN and SYDVKM. The CDR3 spans 16 residues. CDR3 nucleotide sequence: TGTGCCAGCAGCCATCCCGTTCAACCAACTAATGAAAAACTGTTTTTT. As protein: CASSHPVQPTNEKLFF.

In this sample, this clonotype turned up a few times. The V gene is TRBV5-1, the J gene TRBJ2-7; 8 bases line up with TRBD1. CDR1 SGHRS and CDR2 YFSETQ come from the germline V gene. The CDR3 length is 15 residues. J lost 4 bases, V lost 0 bases, and 6 bases had no gene match. CDR3 amino acids: CASSLARDRRYEQYF. DNA for the CDR3: TGCGCCAGCAGCTTGGCCCGGGACAGGAGGTACGAGCAGTACTTC.

This clonotype occurred a few times. The J gene is TRBJ2-7, the V gene TRBV7-2; TRBD1 or TRBD2 may be the D gene (5 bases each). Germline V gives CDR1 SGHTA, CDR2 FQGNSA. This CDR3 is 15 amino acids long. V was pared by 5 bases and J by 6 bases, with 20 bases between. CDR3 loop: CASSPGRGRGTEQYF. Here the CDR3 DNA reads TGTGCCAGCAGCCCTGGGCGAGGGAGAGGGACCGAGCAGTACTTC.

This clonotype was observed at least ten times. The chain is built from TRBV27 and TRBJ2-7; 11 nucleotides line up with TRBD1. Trimming cost V 3 bases and J 1 base; bases outside gene matches: 5. The CDR3 totals 16 residues. Germline V gene lookup returns CDR1 MNHEY and CDR2 SMNVEV (reference sequence). The DNA of the CDR3 is TGTGCCAGCAGTTTCCTCGGGACAGGGGGGTCCTACGAGCAGTACTTC. Translating it yields CASSFLGTGGSYEQYF.

This clonotype appeared many times. This chain connects TRBV5-1 to TRBJ2-3; 7 bases fit TRBD1. The germline V gene encodes CDR1 SGHRS and CDR2 YFSETQ. The CDR3 has 16 residues. Unmatched junction bases numbered 8, after V lost 0 bases and J lost 4 bases. The CDR3 DNA reads TGCGCCAGCAGCTTGGACGGCGGACAGGCCCCAGATACGCAGTATTTT. This translates into CASSLDGGQAPDTQYF.

This clonotype was observed many times. The chain recombines TRBV15 with TRBJ1-5, with 7 bases fitting TRBD1. V trimming: 8 bases; J trimming: 11 bases; junction bases outside the gene matches: 3. Looked up from germline, CDR1 is LNHNV and CDR2 is YYDKDF (reference sequence). The CDR3 has 10 amino acids. As DNA, the CDR3 is TGTGCCACCCTCAGGGGGTCCCAGCATTTT. This encodes CATLRGSQHF.

This clonotype was detected ten times or more. The chain couples TRBV20-1 to TRBJ2-3; 12 nucleotides agree with TRBD2. Germline trimming cut 0 bases from V and 6 bases from J; bases unmatched to any gene: 10. CDR1 is DFQATT and CDR2 is SNEGSKA in the germline V gene (reference sequence). The CDR3 is 17 residues long. For the CDR3, the DNA is TGCAGTGCTAGAGATCCCTGGACTAGCGGGGCTCGGGATACGCAGTATTTT. This encodes CSARDPWTSGARDTQYF.